This T cell receptor beta chain was found in a study of blood T cell repertoires in COVID-19. Across the whole study: Researchers got acute and convalescent COVID-19 samples from the United States, Italy and Spain. T cells, B-cell-depleted T cells, or PBMCs supplied cDNA or gDNA.

As originally analysed: Using reference gene primer amplification, nucleated cell counts were estimated. Sequencing used immunoSEQ multiplex PCR; TCRdb keeps in-frame clones, though not all of them. V and J calls and clone size are given by that table; D and trimming were obtained from the DNA. Here the sample spans roughly 110,000 clones, nearly 90% being singletons. The germline V gene encodes CDR1 SGHRS and CDR2 YFSETQ. The V end lost 1 base, the J end lost 14 bases, and 20 bases lay between the germline ends. The CDR3 is made up of 14 amino acids. The chain carries TRBV5-1 and TRBJ2-3, with a weak D call TRBD2 (6 bases). Sequencing input: peripheral blood. The sequence was obtained from a woman aged 70 to 79 who had recovered from COVID-19. Written as DNA, the CDR3 is TGCGCCAGCAGCTTGTCGGAGGGGCCTGGGTTCTGGTATTTT. Protein: CASSLSEGPGFWYF.